The entry that follows covers one T cell receptor (beta chain) sequence. The antigen is not known. V was clipped by 10 bases and J by 4 bases, with 16 bases between them. The CDR3 contains 13 residues. Per germline, CDR1 MNHEY and CDR2 SVGAGI. Using immunoSEQ multiplex PCR, the repertoire was profiled, and TCRdb retains in-frame clones only, with some absent. The sample lists about 46,000 clones, 90% occurring once. The sample is drawn from a study of regulatory and conventional T cells in RAG deficiency. Overall study findings and caveats: Shannon entropy was markedly lower and Simpson indices higher in RAG-deficient patients than control T-cell subsets. Shorter CDR3s in all patient subsets; >85% Treg-Tconv overlap in Omenn.

Conventional CD4+ T cells were sorted from blood as CD25-low CD127-high cells. These data were also reused for a study on regulatory T cells. In that study: Primers: 52 TRBV forward and 13 TRBJ reverse.

The chain couples TRBV6-5 to TRBJ2-5, with a weak D call TRBD2 (7 bases). The receptor was isolated from a human donor in good health. Sequenced: CD4+ effector T cells sorted from blood. The CDR3 loop is CATREGGLETQYF. The CDR3 DNA reads as TGTGCCACCAGGGAGGGGGGGCTAGAGACCCAGTACTTC.